This entry features one TCR beta chain sequence. This sample was taken from a study of CD8 T cells in Susac syndrome. In germline, CDR1 is SEHNR, CDR2 FQNEAQ (reference sequence). V lost 1 base, J lost 2 bases, and 8 bases lay in between. The CDR3 is made up of 14 amino acids. Reverse transcription of about 0.5 to 1 ug RNA used random hexamers. TCRdb fed the immunoSEQ multiplex PCR reads into MiXCR, producing one record per CDR3 protein. The table records about 120,000 distinct CDR3 sequences, 96% of them present only once. The chain links TRBV7-9 to TRBJ1-2; the D gene is possibly TRBD1 (6 bases). The TCR comes from a human donor with Susac syndrome. Sequenced input: CD4+ T cells from PBMCs. For the CDR3, the DNA is TGTGCCAGCAGCTTAGGTGGACAGAACTATGGCTACACCTTC. Protein sequence: CASSLGGQNYGYTF.